The next 13 T cell receptor beta chains were all read from a single sample in a study of shared clonotypes between healthy human individuals. Clones were sequenced by immunoSEQ multiplex PCR, and TCRdb holds only the in-frame ones, with some missing. The sample holds about 2 million clones, 85% to 95% seen once. The specimen sequenced was naive CD4+ T cells sorted from blood. Specified subset: CD45RA+ positively selected. The receptor set was obtained from a man between 18 and 35 years old in good health.

The chain employs TRBV28 and TRBJ2-7; D is undetermined. Trimming took off 4 bases at V and 3 bases at J, with 7 bases between the two ends. This CDR3 is 12 amino acids long. CDR1 is MDHEN, CDR2 SYDVKM, per germline. For the CDR3, the DNA is TGTGCCAGCAGTTCAAGGGACTACGAGCAGTACTTC. Translated: CASSSRDYEQYF.

Note on this clone: In the same sample, other DNA sequences code for this CDR3. J is TRBJ2-7 and V is TRBV19; D is possibly TRBD1 (6 bases). Germline V CDR1 and CDR2: LNHDA, SQIVND (reference sequence). With 3 bases removed from V and 0 bases from J, the gap between germline ends came to 9 bases. This CDR3 is 14 amino acids long. CDR3 nucleotides: TGTGCCAGTAGTATCTCAGGGGACTCCTACGAGCAGTACTTC. This sequence encodes CASSISGDSYEQYF.

The CDR3 sequence: CASSFRLLPNTGELFF. CDR3 nucleotide sequence: TGCGCCAGCAGCTTTCGACTCCTGCCCAACACCGGGGAGCTGTTTTTT. The chain couples TRBV5-1 to TRBJ2-2; no firm D call. Germline V CDR1 and CDR2: SGHRS, YFSETQ. Trimming removed 2 bases at V and 2 bases at J, with 13 bases between. CDR3 length: 16 residues. Drawing the rest from reference TRBV5-1 and TRBJ2-2, the complete variable domain is KAGVTQTPRYLIKTRGQQVTLSCSPISGHRSVSWYQQTPGQGLQFLFEYFSETQRNKGNFPGRFSGRQFSNSRSEMNVSTLELGDSALYLCASSFRLLPNTGELFFGEGSRLTVL.

CDR3 bases: TGTGCCAGCAGGGATACAGCGAACACCGGGGAGCTGTTTTTT. This codes for CASRDTANTGELFF. This chain joins TRBV6-1 and TRBJ2-2; no definite D call. There are 14 residues in the CDR3. V gave up 6 bases and J gave up 0 bases, with 8 bases separating them. The germline CDR1 and CDR2 sequences are MNHNS and SASEGT.

This clone appeared a single time. The CDR3, as DNA: TGTGCCAGCAGAGACGCGGGGGCAACTAATGAAAAACTGTTTTTT. Protein sequence: CASRDAGATNEKLFF. The chain has TRBV6-5 and TRBJ1-4; tentative D call: TRBD1 (5 bases). This CDR3 contains 15 residues. CDR1 is MNHEY, CDR2 SVGAGI, per germline. V dropped 6 bases and J dropped 0 bases, with 11 bases sitting between them.

J is TRBJ1-5 and V is TRBV6-1; D might be TRBD1 (6 bases). The CDR3 runs 12 residues. Trimming shortened V by 4 bases and J by 6 bases, and 7 bases separated the two germline ends. Germline V lookup: CDR1 MNHNS, CDR2 SASEGT. This chain's CDR3 is CASSGGLQPQHF. The CDR3 nucleotides are TGTGCCAGCAGTGGGGGGCTTCAGCCCCAGCATTTT.

The V and J genes are TRBV9 and TRBJ1-6, with D possibly TRBD1 on 6 matching bases. The germline V and J ends were trimmed by 3 bases and 5 bases, with 9 bases remaining between them. CDR3 length equals 14 residues. Germline assignment: CDR1 SGDLS and CDR2 YYNGEE. Here the CDR3 reads CASSAGQHNSPLHF. CDR3 bases: TGTGCCAGCAGCGCGGGACAACATAATTCACCCCTCCACTTT.

V usage is TRBV18 and J usage is TRBJ2-3; 7 bases match TRBD2. The V gene's germline CDR1 is KGHSH and CDR2 LQKENI. V lost 0 bases and J lost 4; bases outside the gene matches: 10. The CDR3 extends over 17 amino acids. The CDR3 sequence is CASSPPWTRGKSDTQYF. As DNA, the CDR3 is TGTGCCAGCTCACCACCGTGGACTAGAGGGAAATCAGATACGCAGTATTTT. Combining the CDR3 with reference TRBV18 and TRBJ2-3 gives the whole variable domain NAGVMQNPRHLVRRRGQEARLRCSPMKGHSHVYWYRQLPEEGLKFMVYLQKENIIDESGMPKERFSAEFPKEGPSILRIQQVVRGDSAAYFCASSPPWTRGKSDTQYFGPGTRLTVL.

The chain uses TRBV30 and TRBJ1-4; D is uncertain. CDR1 GTSNPN and CDR2 SVGIG come from the germline V gene (reference sequence). Trimming took off 5 bases at V and 1 base at J, with 11 bases between the two ends. This CDR3 is built from 14 residues. The CDR3 DNA is TGTGCCTGGGGAACGGGGAAAACTAATGAAAAACTGTTTTTT. As protein: CAWGTGKTNEKLFF.

The chain joins TRBV30 to TRBJ1-2; no clear D gene. This CDR3 has 11 residues. Trimming pared 1 base from V and 8 bases from J, leaving 8 bases between. Germline assignment: CDR1 GTSNPN and CDR2 SVGIG (reference sequence). The CDR3 nucleotides are TGTGCCTGGAGTGCCCGGTCAGGCTACACCTTC. This encodes CAWSARSGYTF.

The chain combines TRBV7-6 with TRBJ2-1, with TRBD2 matching 7 bases. The J segment lost 4 bases and the V segment lost 2 bases, leaving 17 bases of the junction unmatched. The CDR3 runs 19 residues. The germline CDR1 and CDR2 sequences are SGHVS and FNYEAQ. The CDR3 DNA is TGTGCCAGCAGCTTACTCCCGGGCAGTCTGGGAGGGGTGTACAATGAGCAGTTCTTC. Translation: CASSLLPGSLGGVYNEQFF.

The chain has TRBV7-5 and TRBJ1-5. TRBV7-5 is classified as a pseudogene. This CDR3 contains 14 residues. The CDR3 protein is CASSLEELGQPQHF. The CDR3 coding sequence is TGTGCCAGCAGCTTAGAGGAGCTTGGCCAGCCCCAGCATTTT.

The chain uses TRBV20-1 and TRBJ2-1; D is ambiguous. Trimming cost V 1 base and J 10 bases, with 8 bases left between them. Germline V lookup: CDR1 DFQATT, CDR2 SNEGSKA (reference sequence). This CDR3 is built from 11 residues. This CDR3 reads CSARGVGEQFF. As DNA, the CDR3 is TGCAGTGCTAGAGGTGTAGGGGAGCAGTTCTTC.